One sample yielded the 19 T cell receptor beta chains listed below, sequenced in a study of identical twins. TCRdb passed the 5' RACE reads through MiXCR, listing each CDR3 protein once. The sample lists around 1.7 million distinct CDR3 sequences; about 32% were seen once. Material for sequencing was cord blood. These receptors originate from a newborn girl in good health.

This clonotype has more than one count but fewer than ten. The V gene is TRBV24-1, the J gene TRBJ2-3, with D perhaps matching TRBD1 or TRBD2 (5 bases each). The CDR3 totals 12 residues. The germline CDR1 and CDR2 sequences are KGHDR and SFDVKD. V lost 4 bases and J lost 5, with 6 bases in between. The CDR3 protein is CATSERGDTQYF. In DNA form, the CDR3 reads TGTGCCACCAGTGAGAGGGGAGATACGCAGTATTTT.

The chain recombines TRBV12-3 or TRBV12-4 with TRBJ2-7; D call uncertain. This CDR3 contains 13 residues. Trimming removed 5 bases from V and 0 bases from J, with 8 bases in between. For the CDR3, the DNA is TGTGCCAGCAGTCCCGCTTTCTCCTACGAGCAGTACTTC. It encodes CASSPAFSYEQYF.

This clonotype turned up a few times. The chain combines TRBV24-1 with TRBJ2-7; D not resolved. V lost 5 bases, J lost 7 bases, and 17 bases lay in between. CDR1 and CDR2 from the germline V gene are KGHDR and SFDVKD. The CDR3 loop spans 14 amino acids. The CDR3 loop is CATSVTTSYNEQYF. The DNA of the CDR3 is TGTGCCACCAGTGTTACCACCTCCTACAATGAGCAGTACTTC.

A word on this clonotype: Germline is not matched at one junction end, which may reflect a read error. The chain uses TRBV20-1 and TRBJ2-7, with 7 positions matching TRBD2. CDR3 length equals 11 residues. CDR1 and CDR2 from the germline V gene are DFQATT and SNEGSKA (reference sequence). The CDR3 DNA follows: TGCAGTGCGAGGGAGGGCTACGGGCAGTACTTC. It is translated as CSAREGYGQYF.

The chain combines TRBV24-1 with TRBJ2-1, with D possibly being TRBD2 (6 bases). The germline V and J ends were trimmed by 1 base and 1 base, with 13 bases remaining between them. The CDR3 runs to 17 residues. Germline V gives CDR1 KGHDR, CDR2 SFDVKD. CDR3 residues: CATSDFGSGHSYNEQFF. The CDR3 DNA is TGTGCCACCAGTGATTTCGGTAGCGGCCATTCCTACAATGAGCAGTTCTTC.

This clonotype was seen a handful of times. The CDR3 is CASSPYGGSGVGDTQYF. Here the CDR3 DNA reads TGTGCCAGCAGCCCGTATGGGGGTAGCGGAGTGGGGGATACGCAGTATTTT. This chain connects TRBV9 to TRBJ2-3; maybe TRBD2 (6 bases). The CDR3 length is 17 residues. With 4 bases removed from V and 6 bases from J, the gap between germline ends came to 24 bases. CDR1 and CDR2 (germline): SGDLS, YYNGEE.

The V gene is TRBV20-1, the J gene TRBJ2-7; D is uncertain. V lost 2 bases to trimming and J lost 6 bases, with 14 bases between them. Germline V CDR1 and CDR2: DFQATT, SNEGSKA (reference sequence). The CDR3 runs 13 residues. CDR3 sequence (DNA): TGCAGTGCTAGACCCCAAGTGTCAGTCGAGCAGTACTTC. Translated, it gives CSARPQVSVEQYF.

The chain uses TRBV20-1 and TRBJ2-1; 10 bases align to TRBD2. Germline lookup yields CDR1 DFQATT and CDR2 SNEGSKA (reference sequence). The CDR3 contains 13 residues. The V gene end was trimmed by 8 bases and the J gene end by 3 bases; junction bases not matched to a gene: 4. The CDR3 DNA is TGCAGTACGCGGACTAGCGGCTACAATGAGCAGTTCTTC. Translated, it gives CSTRTSGYNEQFF.

V gene TRBV12-3 or TRBV12-4 combines with J gene TRBJ1-2, with unresolved D. The length of the CDR3 is 8 residues. The V end was cut by 8 bases, the J end by 9 bases, with 4 bases between. CDR3: CASLRYTF. The DNA for the CDR3 is TGTGCCAGCCTCCGCTACACCTTC.

In its sample, this clonotype was seen a few times. The V gene is TRBV4-2, the J gene TRBJ2-3; 16 bases line up with TRBD2. The germline gives CDR1 LGHNA, CDR2 YNFKEQ. The V segment lost 0 bases and the J segment 4 bases; nucleotides outside the gene matches: 4. CDR3 length: 18 amino acids. The CDR3 region is CASSQDPGTSGGADTQYF. In DNA form, the CDR3 reads TGTGCCAGCAGCCAAGATCCGGGGACTAGCGGGGGGGCAGATACGCAGTATTTT.

This rearrangement joins TRBV20-1 to TRBJ1-5; 10 bases map to TRBD1. This CDR3 is 17 amino acids long. In germline, CDR1 is DFQATT, CDR2 SNEGSKA (reference sequence). V gave up 0 bases and J gave up 3 bases; unmatched junction bases: 8. CDR3 residues: CSARENKGQGTNQPQHF. The CDR3 DNA sequence: TGCAGTGCTAGAGAGAATAAGGGACAGGGGACCAATCAGCCCCAGCATTTT.

The CDR3 is CASIFGMNTEAFF. The CDR3 DNA reads as TGTGCCAGCATCTTTGGGATGAACACTGAAGCTTTCTTT. V usage is TRBV7-7 and J usage is TRBJ1-1, with no clear D. Germline CDR1 and CDR2: SSHAT and FNYEAQ (reference sequence). This CDR3 is built from 13 residues. Trimming left V 7 bases short and J 0 bases short, with 9 bases between.

This clonotype showed up just a few times. The genes are TRBV4-2 and TRBJ1-5; D is uncertain. With 1 base removed from V and 0 bases from J, the gap between germline ends came to 7 bases. The CDR3 is made up of 15 amino acids. Germline V gives CDR1 LGHNA, CDR2 YNFKEQ. Written as DNA, the CDR3 is TGTGCCAGCAGCCAAGCCAGGAATAGCAATCAGCCCCAGCATTTT. This sequence encodes CASSQARNSNQPQHF.

This rearrangement joins TRBV7-8 to TRBJ2-1, with D possibly being TRBD1 or TRBD2 (5 bases each). Trimming took 8 bases from V and 0 from J, leaving 14 bases between them. Germline V gene data show CDR1 as SGHVS and CDR2 as FQNEAQ. The CDR3 runs to 15 residues. CDR3 protein: CASAPGPYSYNEQFF. For the CDR3, the DNA is TGTGCCAGCGCACCGGGACCCTACTCCTACAATGAGCAGTTCTTC.

This rearrangement joins TRBV10-1 to TRBJ1-1; D is unclear. Trimming cost V 0 bases and J 4 bases, with 12 bases left between them. CDR3 length: 15 residues. CDR1 is WNHNN and CDR2 is SYGVQD in the germline V gene (reference sequence). The CDR3 DNA is TGCGCCAGCAGTGAGTCGTGGAGCGGTTTCACTGAAGCTTTCTTT. Translation gives CASSESWSGFTEAFF.

This clonotype turned up a few times. This sequence joins TRBV4-2 and TRBJ2-7, with TRBD2 matching over 10 bases. The CDR3 is 15 residues long. V was clipped by 1 base and J by 3 bases; unmatched bases: 3. CDR1 is LGHNA and CDR2 is YNFKEQ in the germline V gene. The CDR3 protein is CASSQVTSGYYEQYF. CDR3 bases: TGTGCCAGCAGCCAAGTGACTAGCGGGTACTACGAGCAGTACTTC.

The chain has TRBV29-1 and TRBJ2-7; 15 bases agree with TRBD2. J was trimmed by 7 bases and V by 3 bases; bases with no gene match: 4. Germline CDR1 is SQVTM and CDR2 is ANQGSEA. This CDR3 is built from 14 residues. The CDR3 sequence is CSVDGTSGGHEQYF. CDR3 nucleotides: TGCAGCGTTGACGGGACTAGCGGGGGGCATGAGCAGTACTTC.

This chain connects TRBV30 to TRBJ2-3; 7 nucleotides agree with TRBD2. The CDR3 spans 14 residues. J lost 6 bases, V lost 0 bases, and 6 bases had no gene match. Germline lookup yields CDR1 GTSNPN and CDR2 SVGIG (reference sequence). The CDR3 reads CAWSVLGGGDTQYF. The DNA of the CDR3 is TGTGCCTGGAGTGTACTTGGGGGGGGTGATACGCAGTATTTT.

The J gene is TRBJ1-3, the V gene TRBV12-3 or TRBV12-4, with D unresolved. The CDR3 runs to 15 residues. The V and J ends lost 6 bases and 0 bases respectively, with 12 bases between them. This CDR3 is CASRVTGSSGNTIYF. The CDR3 DNA is TGTGCCAGCAGGGTGACGGGGAGCTCTGGAAACACCATATATTTT.